Listed below are T cell receptor beta chains from one sample, sequenced in a study of cytomegalovirus exposure and HLA in healthy donors. Sequenced by immunoSEQ multiplex PCR; TCRdb stores in-frame clones only, minus some. Altogether some 200,000 clones are present, roughly 8.7% being singletons, with the ten largest covering 1% to 1.5%. Sequences were obtained from PBMCs. Receptors originate from a young woman in good health and CMV-seropositive. Each CDR3 is given with its conserved first and last residue. Fields, in order: V gene, clone size, J gene, D gene, CDR3 DNA, CDR3 protein. A D gene is named only where the DNA matches it firmly. The size entry is marked missing in some rows and otherwise reads once, few, many or a size class.

v_call: TRBV6-1; clone_size: .; j_call: TRBJ2-7; d_call: TRBD1; cdr3_nt: TGTGCCAGCAGTGCCCTAAGACAGGGGAACTCCTACGAGCAGTACTTC; cdr3_aa: CASSALRQGNSYEQYF
v_call: TRBV29-1; clone_size: few; j_call: TRBJ1-2; d_call: .; cdr3_nt: TGCAGCGTTGAATGGGGGTCAGAACAGGGAGAATTCTATGGCTACACCTTC; cdr3_aa: CSVEWGSEQGEFYGYTF
v_call: TRBV5-4; clone_size: .; j_call: TRBJ2-3; d_call: TRBD2; cdr3_nt: TGTGCCAGCAGCTTGATTCCGGGAGGGGCGCCCACAGATACGCAGTATTTT; cdr3_aa: CASSLIPGGAPTDTQYF
v_call: TRBV5-1; clone_size: .; j_call: TRBJ1-1; d_call: .; cdr3_nt: TGCGCCAGCAGCTCCCCCCAAGGGGGGAACACTGAAGCTTTCTTT; cdr3_aa: CASSSPQGGNTEAFF
v_call: TRBV6-5; clone_size: .; j_call: TRBJ2-7; d_call: TRBD1; cdr3_nt: TGTGCCAGCAGACCCGACAGGGGATTAGGCGAGCAGTACTTC; cdr3_aa: CASRPDRGLGEQYF
v_call: TRBV5-8; clone_size: .; j_call: TRBJ2-7; d_call: TRBD2; cdr3_nt: TGTGCCAGCAGCGCGTTAAAGACTAGCGGGAGGAGCATGGACCGCTACGAGCAGTACTTC; cdr3_aa: CASSALKTSGRSMDRYEQYF
v_call: TRBV9; clone_size: .; j_call: TRBJ1-3; d_call: .; cdr3_nt: TGTGCCAGCAGCCCTAGATCGGATACCTCTGGAAACACCATATATTTT; cdr3_aa: CASSPRSDTSGNTIYF
v_call: TRBV30; clone_size: once; j_call: TRBJ2-7; d_call: .; cdr3_nt: TGTGCCTGGAGCGGGAGTGACGGCAACGAGCAGTACTTC; cdr3_aa: CAWSGSDGNEQYF
v_call: TRBV7-9; clone_size: .; j_call: TRBJ1-4; d_call: TRBD1; cdr3_nt: TGTGCCAGCAGCTATTCCGGGACAGGGAATGAAAAACTGTTTTTT; cdr3_aa: CASSYSGTGNEKLFF
v_call: TRBV10-3; clone_size: few; j_call: TRBJ1-1; d_call: TRBD1; cdr3_nt: TGTGCCATCAGCTCCGGGACAGGGGGCACTGAAGCTTTCTTT; cdr3_aa: CAISSGTGGTEAFF
v_call: TRBV4-1; clone_size: many; j_call: TRBJ2-5; d_call: TRBD1; cdr3_nt: TGCGCCAGCAGCCCCCGGACAGGGGGCGGGGAGACCCAGTACTTC; cdr3_aa: CASSPRTGGGETQYF
v_call: TRBV2; clone_size: few; j_call: TRBJ1-4; d_call: TRBD1; cdr3_nt: TGTGCCAGCAGTGAACAGGGGGGTGAAAAACTGTTTTTT; cdr3_aa: CASSEQGGEKLFF
v_call: TRBV7-2; clone_size: .; j_call: TRBJ2-7; d_call: TRBD2; cdr3_nt: TGTGCCAGCAGCTTCTACAGCGGGACTTCCTACGAGCAGTACTTC; cdr3_aa: CASSFYSGTSYEQYF
v_call: TRBV18; clone_size: .; j_call: TRBJ1-1; d_call: .; cdr3_nt: TGTGCCAGCTCCCATACAGGGCTGAACACTGAAGCTTTCTTT; cdr3_aa: CASSHTGLNTEAFF
v_call: TRBV7-9; clone_size: .; j_call: TRBJ2-1; d_call: .; cdr3_nt: TGTGCCAGCAGCTTGCTCGGGATAGACTACAATGAGCAGTTCTTC; cdr3_aa: CASSLLGIDYNEQFF
v_call: TRBV10-1; clone_size: .; j_call: TRBJ2-2; d_call: TRBD1; cdr3_nt: TGCGCCAGCAGTAGGACAGGGTTAACCGGGGAGCTGTTTTTT; cdr3_aa: CASSRTGLTGELFF
v_call: TRBV10-1; clone_size: .; j_call: TRBJ1-1; d_call: .; cdr3_nt: TGCGCCAGCAAAGCGAACCTGAACACTGAAGCTTTCTTT; cdr3_aa: CASKANLNTEAFF
v_call: TRBV7-9; clone_size: few; j_call: TRBJ2-1; d_call: TRBD2; cdr3_nt: TGTGCCAGCAGCTTAGGTCTAGCGGAGGAGGATGAGCAGTTCTTC; cdr3_aa: CASSLGLAEEDEQFF
v_call: TRBV7-2; clone_size: few; j_call: TRBJ2-3; d_call: .; cdr3_nt: TGTGCCAGCAGCCTCCAACTAGTCACAGATACGCAGTATTTT; cdr3_aa: CASSLQLVTDTQYF
v_call: TRBV5-1; clone_size: few; j_call: TRBJ2-5; d_call: .; cdr3_nt: TGCGCCAGCAGCTTGGGTATGCCAGGGCAAGAGACCCAGTACTTC; cdr3_aa: CASSLGMPGQETQYF
v_call: TRBV5-1; clone_size: few; j_call: TRBJ1-1; d_call: TRBD1; cdr3_nt: TGCGCCAGCAGCGCGGACAGGGCACCTGAAGCTTTCTTT; cdr3_aa: CASSADRAPEAFF
v_call: TRBV9; clone_size: .; j_call: TRBJ2-7; d_call: TRBD2; cdr3_nt: TGTGCCAGCAGCGTAGCCTTAGCGGGAGTAGTCTACGAGCAGTACTTC; cdr3_aa: CASSVALAGVVYEQYF
v_call: TRBV5-4; clone_size: .; j_call: TRBJ2-7; d_call: TRBD2; cdr3_nt: TGTGCCAGCAGCCCCGGGGGGGGTTCCTACGAGCAGTACTTC; cdr3_aa: CASSPGGGSYEQYF
v_call: TRBV9; clone_size: few; j_call: TRBJ1-5; d_call: .; cdr3_nt: TGTGCCAGCAGCGCAGATGAGGGGAGGAATCAGCCCCAGCATTTT; cdr3_aa: CASSADEGRNQPQHF